This entry concerns a single TCR beta chain. The CDR3 covers 16 residues. Germline values: CDR1 SEHNR, CDR2 FQNEAQ (reference sequence). The V end was cut by 5 bases, the J end by 1 base, with 15 bases between. This sample stems from a study of blood T cell repertoires in COVID-19. Turning to the study itself: Samples of COVID-19 (acute and convalescent) were obtained from the United States, Italy and Spain.

The method was immunoSEQ multiplex PCR; TCRdb's version includes in-frame clones alone and lacks a portion of them. The sample shows about 100,000 clones, under 90% of them seen only once. Sequences were obtained from peripheral blood. The chain couples TRBV7-9 to TRBJ2-1, with D possibly being TRBD2 (7 bases). The clonotype was recovered from a human donor in a cohort sampled during active COVID-19. The DNA of the CDR3 is TGTGCCAGCAGCCCGCGTCGGGGGGCATCCTACAATGAGCAGTTCTTC. Amino acid sequence: CASSPRRGASYNEQFF. Based on the CDR3 plus reference TRBV7-9 and TRBJ2-1, the full variable domain is DTGVSQNPRHKITKRGQNVTFRCDPISEHNRLYWYRQTLGQGPEFLTYFQNEAQLEKSRLLSDRFSAERPKGSFSTLEIQRTEQGDSAMYLCASSPRRGASYNEQFFGPGTRLTVL.